What follows describes a single TCR beta chain. Its antigen is not yet known. Per-nucleotide qualities are absent, and no much larger clonotype sits a single base away. The entire isolated RNA was reverse transcribed using the High Capacity cDNA Reverse Transcription Kit, and thus expressed TCRB transcripts were sequenced. Deep immunoSEQ sequencing was performed on naive, central memory and regulatory T cell samples, with an average of roughly 3.6 million total reads per sample. After sorted cells were lysed in RLT buffer, RNA was extracted with DNase-treated RNeasy Micro or Mini kits, with the choice depending on cell number. Each cell subset was processed on its own to prevent cross-contamination, while patient and healthy donor samples were processed together. Using the immunoSEQ multiplex PCR, TCRB sequences were amplified from cDNA into 87-bp fragments spanning the CDR3 region. Sequencing of the amplicons was done on the Illumina HiSeq platform. Per the original workflow: PCR bias was computationally corrected using synthetic template baselines, reads within Hamming distance 2 were collapsed, and singletons that could not be merged were discarded. By aligning reads against IMGT, V, D and J genes, CDR3 length, and insertions or deletions at six rearrangement sites were assigned. Within each subset, clonotype counts were normalized to the number of sorted cells before true diversity and Gini coefficients were calculated with the tcR R package. Repertoire sharing was quantified using the overlap coefficient calculated on TCRB nucleotide sequences. As a proxy for the pre-selection repertoire, out-of-frame TCRB sequences from naive cells were analyzed. Not all clones reach the TCRdb copy of this immuneACCESS table, which keeps in-frame sequences only. Checked studies attribute under half of the gap to unresolved V genes and leave the rest unexplained. V and J calls and clone size follow that table, whereas D and trimming were derived from the DNA. The sample contains 500,000 to 650,000 clones, roughly an eighth of them found a single time. Around 0.12% of the sample lies in the top ten.

The sample originates from a study of beta chain features in type 1 diabetes (dated by TCRdb to between 2017 and 2018). Looking at the study overall: No differences in mean age, gender distribution, total cell number or subset yield were found between patients and healthy donors. A total of over 95,000,000 sorted cells were examined across all samples, and RNA yield correlated strongly with the number of cells per subset. In the study, TCRB repertoires of sorted circulating CD4+ T cell subsets from recently diagnosed type 1 diabetes patients were compared with those of matched healthy donors. Whereas all 28 donors provided naive and central memory subsets, regulatory and stem cell-like memory subsets were isolated from just 8 patients and about eight healthy donors. Beyond this particular receptor, the publication reports: The naive, central memory and regulatory TCRB repertoires appeared to resemble one another more closely among patients than among healthy donors. A moderate but significant shortening of TCRB CDR3 length was observed in type 1 diabetes patients in all four CD4+ subsets. PCR may preferentially amplify shorter templates, but because patient and control samples were amplified and corrected together, any resulting skew would affect both groups equally. At VDJ recombination sites, type 1 diabetes patients had fewer insertions and more deleted nucleotides, which implies abnormalities in thymic rearrangement. Only small numbers of individuals were included in the HLA sub-analyses, which left unresolved whether HLA type had any influence on TCRB rearrangement. Because cDNA was sequenced instead of genomic DNA, activated cells with high expression could be over-represented, although the groups did not differ in activation or CD3 levels.

V is cut back by 1 base and J by 7 bases, with 2 bases in the junction unmatched. Its CDR3 holds 15 amino acids, cysteine through phenylalanine. Only the CDR3 portion is preserved as DNA: 45 bases, with reading frame beginning at the first base. CDR1 and CDR2 are drawn from the germline V gene (reference sequence): LNHNV, YYDKDF. Each donor gave one peripheral blood draw, roughly 0.12 L on average, collected into heparinised tubes. A BD FACSAria II was used to sort naive, central memory, regulatory and stem cell-like memory CD4+ T cells with a panel that included CD45RO, CCR7, CD25, CD127, CD95 and CD27. All sorted populations exceeded 95% purity. PBMCs were isolated immediately by Lymphoprep density gradient centrifugation and stained directly without culture. So that batch effects would be minimized, each experiment stained and sorted samples in pairs, pairing one healthy donor with one patient.

The source material was naive CD4+ T cells from blood. Per the publication, the cell subset or site label means: true naive CD4+ T cells. This sequence was found in a man aged 25-40 years with type 1 diabetes. The sequence joins TRBV15 to TRBJ2-3, and TRBD2 aligns with 13 junction nucleotides. The DNA is as follows: TGTGCCACCAGCAGAGGACTAGCGGGGGGCAATACGCAGTATTTT. Protein translation: CATSRGLAGGNTQYF.